This T cell receptor (beta chain) was identified during a study of identical twins (TCRdb year 2016). About the study as a whole: The study deep-sequenced TCR alpha and beta repertoires from monozygotic twins, unrelated adults of various ages and cord blood to test whether fetal clonotypes persist. To rule out contamination, the twin experiments were replicated at different times with different library preparation protocols. The investigation overall reported the following: Out-of-frame TCR alpha sharing in monozygotic twins was systematically underestimated by recombination models, whereas sharing between unrelated individuals was in agreement with the recombination models. Compared with coincidental sharing between unrelated individuals, an excess of low generation-probability sequences was observed among out-of-frame TCR alpha sequences shared between twins. Fewer insertions were carried by abundant cord blood beta clonotypes; a weaker similar trend was observed in young adult naive repertoires, while no such trend was observed in memory repertoires. Conclusions relied on cross-sectional statistical analysis, since the same donors could not be followed over many years. In beta out-of-frame sequences, excess twin sharing was weaker, because having fewer shared sequences lowered the signal-to-noise ratio. Zero-insertion analyses could be partly confounded by invariant T cells such as MAIT and iNKT, though diverse VJ usage argued against such confounding for most clonotypes.

Receptor libraries were prepared by 5' RACE. The sample was run on an Illumina HiSeq 2000. Template switching added a universal primer binding site, and the final cDNA carried a unique molecular identifier that allowed TCR cDNA molecules to be counted accurately. First-strand cDNA for TCR alpha and beta chains was synthesized from specific primers in the conserved constant-segment region. To control for contamination, each cDNA library was double barcoded with a SMART-Mk sample barcode plus Illumina barcodes. Two successive PCR steps introduced TruSeq adapter sequences along with Illumina sample barcodes. The TCR alpha and beta cDNA libraries were sequenced on the Illumina HiSeq platform using custom primers. On the authors' methods: Raw reads were processed with MiGEC to extract unique molecular identifiers, and MiXCR was used to determine CDR3 positions. For each individual, recombination models were inferred using an EM algorithm with the repgenHMM and IGoR tools. The analysis of shared clonotypes was done with the tcR package in R, with sharing normalized by the product of cloneset sizes. To study raw recombination free of thymic and clonal selection effects, out-of-frame nonproductive sequences were analyzed. The raw public data were reprocessed by TCRdb itself: fastp quality trimming at Q25, MiXCR clonotype calling, in-frame beta chains only. Every CDR3 protein is listed once, alongside the most common genes and DNA of its rows. TCRdb assigned the V and J calls; the authors' analysis was not used. The sample records about 490,000 distinct CDR3 sequences, 13% to 15% of which are singletons. The ten top clones hold about 0.4% of the sample.

In its sample, this clonotype was seen a few times. Its antigen specificity is not known. The record has no base qualities; no much larger clone is one base away. V is clipped by 4 bases and J by 3 bases, and the sequence between their germline boundaries is 13 bases long. CDR1 and CDR2 are read off the germline V gene (reference sequence) as DFQATT and SNEGSKA. The cysteine opens and the phenylalanine closes a CDR3 of 13 amino acids. The sequence is cut down to CDR3 DNA, 39 bases in frame from base 1. Only healthy Caucasian donors were included. Three pairs of female monozygotic twins, all aged 18 to 29 years, were included in the twin cohort. Positive isolation kits from Invitrogen were used to isolate the CD4+ and CD8+ T cell populations. These same data were also listed under a study on yellow fever vaccine responses in identical twins. Reported in the second study: The T cell response to vaccination in identical twins was reported by the authors to appear partly convergent and partly personalized. Focusing on identical twins, the study followed the T cell clones that responded to the vaccine, and did so with precision.

The chain is assembled from TRBV20-1 and TRBJ2-7; TRBD2 is possibly the D segment (6 matching bases). This sequence was found in a woman between 18 and 30 years old in good health. The sample taken for sequencing was CD4+ T cells sorted from blood. The DNA reads TGCAGTGCTACCCCCGGAGGGGTCTACGAGCAGTACTTC. Its protein is CSATPGGVYEQYF.